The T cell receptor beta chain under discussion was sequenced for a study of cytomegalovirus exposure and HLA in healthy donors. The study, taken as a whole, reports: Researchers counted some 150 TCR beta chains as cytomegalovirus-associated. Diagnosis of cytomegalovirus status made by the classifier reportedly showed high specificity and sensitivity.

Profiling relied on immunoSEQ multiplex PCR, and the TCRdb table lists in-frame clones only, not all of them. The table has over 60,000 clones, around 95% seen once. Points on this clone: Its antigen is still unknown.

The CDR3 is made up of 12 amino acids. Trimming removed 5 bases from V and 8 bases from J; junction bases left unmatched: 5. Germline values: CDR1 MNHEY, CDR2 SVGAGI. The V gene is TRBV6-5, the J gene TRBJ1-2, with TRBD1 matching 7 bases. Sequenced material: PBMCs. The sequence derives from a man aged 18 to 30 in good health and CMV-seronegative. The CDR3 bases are TGTGCCAGCAGTCCAGGGGGTCGGGGCTACACCTTC. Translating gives CASSPGGRGYTF.